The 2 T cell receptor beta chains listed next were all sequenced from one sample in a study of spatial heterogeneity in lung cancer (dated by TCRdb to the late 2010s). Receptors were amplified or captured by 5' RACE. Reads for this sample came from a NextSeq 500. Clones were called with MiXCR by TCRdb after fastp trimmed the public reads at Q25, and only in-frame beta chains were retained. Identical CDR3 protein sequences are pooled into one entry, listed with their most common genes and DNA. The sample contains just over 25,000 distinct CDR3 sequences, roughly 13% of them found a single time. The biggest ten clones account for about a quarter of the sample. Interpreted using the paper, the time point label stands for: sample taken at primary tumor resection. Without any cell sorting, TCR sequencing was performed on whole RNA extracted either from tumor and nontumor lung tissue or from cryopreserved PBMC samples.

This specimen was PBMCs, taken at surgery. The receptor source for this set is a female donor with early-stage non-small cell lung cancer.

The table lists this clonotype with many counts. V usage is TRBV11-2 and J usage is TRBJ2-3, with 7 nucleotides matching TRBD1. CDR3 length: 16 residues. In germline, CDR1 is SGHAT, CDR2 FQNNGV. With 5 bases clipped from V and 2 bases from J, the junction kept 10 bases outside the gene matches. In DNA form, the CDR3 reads TGTGCCAGCAGCAAACCAATTGACAGGGTCACAGATACGCAGTATTTT. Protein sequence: CASSKPIDRVTDTQYF.

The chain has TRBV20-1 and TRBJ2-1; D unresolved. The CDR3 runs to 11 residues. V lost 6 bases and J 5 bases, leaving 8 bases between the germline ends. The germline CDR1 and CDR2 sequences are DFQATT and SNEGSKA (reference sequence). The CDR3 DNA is TGCAGTGCAAACACCAACAATGAGCAGTTCTTC. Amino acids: CSANTNNEQFF.